The 27 T cell receptor beta chains below all came from one sample that was sequenced in a study of STAT5B mutations in CD4+ large granular lymphocyte leukemia (dated 2022 in TCRdb). Library construction relied on the immunoSEQ multiplex PCR assay. In its TCRdb copy, this immuneACCESS table keeps in-frame sequences only and misses some clones. Where compared with another copy, unresolved V genes explain less than half of these, and the others have no known cause. For this sample the table gives 28,000 or so clones, of which 60% to 85% were detected only once. Roughly 0.98% of the sample rests with the top ten. The sample comprised CD4+ T cells from blood buffy coats. The receptors were sampled from a human donor in good health.

The rearrangement links TRBV7-6 to TRBJ2-2, with a possible D match to TRBD1 (5 bases). The CDR3 is 16 amino acids. Between the trimmed V and J ends, which lost 5 bases and 6 bases, there was a span of 19 bases. The germline V gene encodes CDR1 SGHVS and CDR2 FNYEAQ. CDR3 sequence (DNA): TGTGCCAGCAGCCCACACTCGGTAGGGGTTGCCGGGGAGCTGTTTTTT. Translating it yields CASSPHSVGVAGELFF.

The chain employs TRBV7-7 and TRBJ2-4; D may be TRBD1 (5 bases). Trimming pared 5 bases from V and 7 bases from J, leaving 12 bases between. Germline values: CDR1 SSHAT, CDR2 FNYEAQ (reference sequence). CDR3 length equals 13 residues. In DNA form, the CDR3 reads TGTGCCAGCAGCCAGGGTTTCGGGAACATTCAGTACTTC. Its protein product is CASSQGFGNIQYF. Drawing the rest from reference TRBV7-7 and TRBJ2-4, the complete variable domain is GAGVSQSPRYKVTKRGQDVTLRCDPISSHATLYWYQQALGQGPEFLTYFNYEAQPDKSGLPSDRFSAERPEGSISTLTIQRTEQRDSAMYRCASSQGFGNIQYFGAGTRLSVL.

The V call is TRBV6-6, the J call TRBJ1-1; tentatively, D is TRBD1 (6 bases). There are 15 residues in the CDR3. The germline V gene has CDR1 MNHNY and CDR2 SVGAGI (reference sequence). Trimming left V 6 bases short and J 4 bases short, with 18 bases between. This CDR3 is CASRPEGGPGTEAFF. The CDR3, as DNA: TGTGCCAGCAGACCTGAGGGGGGGCCCGGCACTGAAGCTTTCTTT.

The genes are TRBV29-1 and TRBJ2-2; perhaps D is TRBD1 or TRBD2 (5 bases each). This CDR3 is built from 14 residues. Per germline, CDR1 SQVTM and CDR2 ANQGSEA. Trimming removed 6 bases from V and 5 bases from J, with 16 bases in between. This CDR3 is CSVHGASGTGELFF. The CDR3 DNA sequence: TGCAGCGTCCACGGGGCTAGTGGGACCGGGGAGCTGTTTTTT.

The V and J genes are TRBV7-8 and TRBJ2-7, with no clear D. There are 15 residues in the CDR3. Trimming took 5 bases from V and 4 from J, leaving 18 bases between them. Looked up from germline, CDR1 is SGHVS and CDR2 is FQNEAQ. For the CDR3, the DNA is TGTGCCAGCAGCCCACTACGGAATCGATTATACGAGCAGTACTTC. Translating gives CASSPLRNRLYEQYF.

Only one count was recorded for this clone. The J gene is TRBJ2-2, the V gene TRBV5-3; D might be TRBD1 (5 bases). TRBV5-3 is treated as an ORF (open reading frame) with a function not yet certain. Trimming removed 4 bases at V and 0 bases at J, with 10 bases between. The CDR3 is made up of 15 amino acids. Written as DNA, the CDR3 is TGTGCCAGAAGCACCTGCAGGGCGAACACCGGGGAGCTGTTTTTT. This codes for CARSTCRANTGELFF.

CDR3 residues: CASTPERDSPLHF. The CDR3 DNA follows: TGTGCCAGTACCCCCGAGCGGGATTCACCCCTCCACTTT. The genes are TRBV19 and TRBJ1-6; D is uncertain. The CDR3 loop spans 13 amino acids. Germline CDR1 reads LNHDA; CDR2 reads SQIVND (reference sequence). Deletions cut 7 bases from V and 8 bases from J, with 12 bases between.

The rearrangement links TRBV2 to TRBJ2-1; TRBD2 aligns across 8 bases. Unmatched junction bases numbered 3, after V lost 4 bases and J lost 7 bases. The CDR3 is 13 residues long. CDR1 and CDR2 (germline): SNHLY, FYNNEI. For the CDR3, the DNA is TGTGCCAGCAGTGTGCTAGCGGGTAATGAGCAGTTCTTC. Amino acids: CASSVLAGNEQFF.

In this sample, this clone turned up a few times. The chain combines TRBV19 with TRBJ1-5, with 7 positions matching TRBD1. This CDR3 contains 14 residues. Germline V gene data show CDR1 as LNHDA and CDR2 as SQIVND (reference sequence). The trim removed 7 bases at V and 2 bases at J, leaving 5 bases unmatched. CDR3 in DNA: TGTGCCAGTACCGCAGGGGGTGGCAATCAGCCCCAGCATTTT. Amino acid sequence: CASTAGGGNQPQHF.

Here the CDR3 reads CSVDRGVDNEQFF. CDR3 nucleotides: TGCAGCGTTGATAGGGGAGTCGACAATGAGCAGTTCTTC. This chain uses TRBV29-1 with TRBJ2-1, with D tentatively TRBD1 or TRBD2 (5 bases each). This CDR3 region has 13 residues. Trimming left V 3 bases short and J 5 bases short, with 11 bases between. From germline, CDR1 is SQVTM and CDR2 ANQGSEA.

The rearrangement uses TRBV7-2 and TRBJ2-5; D perhaps matches TRBD2 (6 bases). Germline V gene sequence: CDR1 SGHTA, CDR2 FQGNSA. The CDR3 runs to 13 residues. V lost 3 bases and J 5 bases, leaving 10 bases between the germline ends. DNA for the CDR3: TGTGCCAGCAGCTTTTGGGGGGACGAGACCCAGTACTTC. Its translation: CASSFWGDETQYF.

This rearrangement joins TRBV30 to TRBJ2-3; TRBD2 matches at 8 bases. The CDR3 has 12 residues. Germline assignment: CDR1 GTSNPN and CDR2 SVGIG (reference sequence). Trimming cost V 3 bases and J 7 bases; bases outside gene matches: 3. The CDR3 region is CAWSGGANTQYF. As DNA, the CDR3 is TGTGCCTGGAGCGGGGGGGCGAATACGCAGTATTTT.

The chain couples TRBV27 to TRBJ2-1; a weak D match, TRBD1 (6 bases). Germline CDR1 reads MNHEY; CDR2 reads SMNVEV (reference sequence). This CDR3 has 13 residues. The V gene lost 3 bases and the J gene lost 5 bases, with 8 bases spanning the gap. CDR3: CASSLYRDNEQFF. The CDR3 nucleotides read TGTGCCAGCAGTTTGTACAGGGACAATGAGCAGTTCTTC.

The chain combines TRBV5-8 with TRBJ2-1; D might be TRBD2 (6 bases). The CDR3 sequence is 15 residues long. Between the trimmed V and J ends, which lost 3 bases and 6 bases, there was a span of 16 bases. The germline CDR1 and CDR2 sequences are SGHTS and YDEGEE. This CDR3 is CASSSGDPRSNEQFF. CDR3 nucleotide sequence: TGTGCCAGCAGCTCGGGGGACCCCCGGAGCAATGAGCAGTTCTTC.

V and J are TRBV6-1 and TRBJ2-3; the D is unclear. V gave up 5 bases and J gave up 3 bases, with 12 bases separating them. This CDR3 contains 14 residues. CDR1 is MNHNS and CDR2 is SASEGT in the germline V gene. In DNA, the CDR3 is TGTGCCAGCAGTCCCCTCCTTAGGACAGATACGCAGTATTTT. Translation: CASSPLLRTDTQYF.

This chain's CDR3 is CASSFDVYNEQFF. The CDR3 DNA is TGTGCCAGCAGCTTCGACGTCTACAATGAGCAGTTCTTC. V gene TRBV7-9 combines with J gene TRBJ2-1; D call uncertain. This CDR3 has 13 residues. Trimming left V 3 bases short and J 3 bases short, with 6 bases between. Germline V lookup: CDR1 SEHNR, CDR2 FQNEAQ (reference sequence).

V usage is TRBV11-2 and J usage is TRBJ1-2; D gene ambiguous. The CDR3 has 14 residues. Trimming pared 0 bases from V and 4 bases from J, leaving 9 bases between. Germline loops: CDR1 SGHAT, CDR2 FQNNGV. The DNA of the CDR3 is TGTGCCAGCAGCTTAGAGGGCAGTTTCTATGGCTACACCTTC. Protein sequence: CASSLEGSFYGYTF.

The rearrangement joins TRBV4-1 to TRBJ1-5; D may be TRBD1 (5 bases). This CDR3 is 15 amino acids long. V was shortened by 0 bases and J by 7 bases, with 13 bases between the two germline ends. CDR1 is MGHRA and CDR2 is YSYEKL in the germline V gene. The CDR3 reads CASSQDRGGGQPQHF. The CDR3 DNA reads as TGCGCCAGCAGCCAAGATCGGGGGGGAGGGCAGCCCCAGCATTTT.

The chain is built from TRBV27 and TRBJ1-1; 8 bases are shared with TRBD1. J lost 4 bases, V lost 8 bases, and 6 bases had no gene match. This CDR3 has 13 residues. CDR1 and CDR2 (germline): MNHEY, SMNVEV (reference sequence). The CDR3 reads CASLDRAGTEAFF. The CDR3 DNA reads TGTGCCAGCCTGGACAGGGCGGGCACTGAAGCTTTCTTT.

This chain connects TRBV5-1 to TRBJ2-2, with 11 bases matching TRBD2. There are 16 residues in the CDR3. Trimming took 5 bases from V and 4 from J; bases not matched to a gene: 7. CDR1 SGHRS and CDR2 YFSETQ come from the germline V gene. The CDR3 here is CASSSGGASGTGELFF. CDR3 DNA: TGCGCCAGCAGTAGCGGGGGGGCCTCGGGCACCGGGGAGCTGTTTTTT.

This clone came up once. The V gene is TRBV30, the J gene TRBJ2-1, with 8 bases identical to TRBD1. This CDR3 spans 13 amino acids. CDR1 and CDR2 (germline): GTSNPN, SVGIG (reference sequence). With V trimmed by 2 bases and J by 5 bases, 2 bases remained unmatched. CDR3 nucleotides: TGTGCCTGGAGTTTGGACAGGGACAATGAGCAGTTCTTC. It specifies CAWSLDRDNEQFF.

The rearrangement links TRBV4-2 to TRBJ2-2; D not certain. Germline lookup yields CDR1 LGHNA and CDR2 YNFKEQ. The CDR3 has 15 residues. Between the trimmed V and J ends, which lost 2 bases and 2 bases, there was a span of 9 bases. The CDR3 DNA follows: TGTGCCAGCAGCCAACCCCCCCCCAACACCGGGGAGCTGTTTTTT. This gives the protein CASSQPPPNTGELFF.

The chain links TRBV7-9 to TRBJ1-6, with D unclear. Germline-derived CDR1 and CDR2 are SEHNR and FQNEAQ (reference sequence). Trimming shortened V by 4 bases and J by 0 bases, and 10 bases separated the two germline ends. This CDR3 spans 16 amino acids. The CDR3: CASSSMSSSYNSPLHF. CDR3 nucleotides: TGTGCCAGCAGCTCCATGTCGAGCTCCTATAATTCACCCCTCCACTTT. Together with reference TRBV7-9 and TRBJ1-6, the CDR3 gives the full variable domain: DTGVSQNPRHKITKRGQNVTFRCDPISEHNRLYWYRQTLGQGPEFLTYFQNEAQLEKSRLLSDRFSAERPKGSFSTLEIQRTEQGDSAMYLCASSSMSSSYNSPLHFGNGTRLTVT.

This chain uses TRBV28 with TRBJ2-5; 9 nucleotides agree with TRBD1. Germline V gives CDR1 MDHEN, CDR2 SYDVKM. V was clipped by 4 bases and J by 9 bases; unmatched bases: 15. The CDR3 has 16 residues. The CDR3 DNA reads as TGTGCCAGCAGTTCCAACCCGGGACAGGGACTAATTTCCCAGTACTTC. It yields the protein CASSSNPGQGLISQYF.

The genes are TRBV5-1 and TRBJ2-7; the match to TRBD1 covers 9 bases. V gave up 2 bases and J gave up 2 bases; unmatched junction bases: 8. CDR1 and CDR2 (germline): SGHRS, YFSETQ. The CDR3 length is 16 residues. Here the CDR3 reads CASSFVRQGGTYEQYF. In nucleotides, the CDR3 is TGCGCCAGCAGCTTCGTCCGACAGGGGGGCACCTACGAGCAGTACTTC.

The chain employs TRBV19 and TRBJ2-3; perhaps D is TRBD1 or TRBD2 (5 bases each). The V gene lost 2 bases and the J gene lost 2 bases, with 11 bases spanning the gap. The germline gives CDR1 LNHDA, CDR2 SQIVND (reference sequence). CDR3 length: 15 amino acids. The CDR3 sequence: CASSIQGRDTDTQYF. The DNA of the CDR3 is TGTGCCAGTAGTATACAGGGTCGGGACACAGATACGCAGTATTTT.

The DNA for the CDR3 is TGTGCCAGCTCACCAGCGGGAGCAGGGGAGACCCAGTACTTC. As protein: CASSPAGAGETQYF. V and J are TRBV18 and TRBJ2-5; TRBD2 agrees at 7 bases. The CDR3 extends over 14 amino acids. Germline-derived CDR1 and CDR2 are KGHSH and LQKENI. The V and J ends lost 2 bases and 5 bases, in that order; junction bases with no gene match: 5. Filled out from reference TRBV18 and TRBJ2-5, the complete variable domain reads NAGVMQNPRHLVRRRGQEARLRCSPMKGHSHVYWYRQLPEEGLKFMVYLQKENIIDESGMPKERFSAEFPKEGPSILRIQQVVRGDSAAYFCASSPAGAGETQYFGPGTRLLVL.